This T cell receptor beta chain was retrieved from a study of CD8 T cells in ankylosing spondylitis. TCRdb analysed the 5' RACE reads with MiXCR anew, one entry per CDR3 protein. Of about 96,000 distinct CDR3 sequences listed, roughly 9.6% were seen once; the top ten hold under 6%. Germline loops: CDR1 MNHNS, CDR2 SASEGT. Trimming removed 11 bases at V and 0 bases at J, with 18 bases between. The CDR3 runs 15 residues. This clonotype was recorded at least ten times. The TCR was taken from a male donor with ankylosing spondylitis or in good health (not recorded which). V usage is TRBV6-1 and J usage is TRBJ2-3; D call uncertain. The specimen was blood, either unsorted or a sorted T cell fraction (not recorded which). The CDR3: CASPAMDFSTDTQYF. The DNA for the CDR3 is TGTGCCTCCCCAGCGATGGATTTTAGCACAGATACGCAGTATTTT.